Each of the 20 T cell receptor beta chains below was sequenced from the same sample in a study of shared clonotypes between healthy human individuals. Produced via immunoSEQ multiplex PCR; TCRdb's table is partial and in-frame only. The sample lists about 610,000 clones; more than 95% were seen once. The sequencing sample was made of naive CD4+ T cells sorted from blood. Subset specified: CD45RA+ positively selected. The source is a woman between 25 and 40 years old in good health.

The chain recombines TRBV7-9 with TRBJ1-6; 7 bases fit TRBD1. CDR3 length equals 14 residues. Germline CDR1 SEHNR, CDR2 FQNEAQ (reference sequence). Germline trimming cut 1 base from V and 10 bases from J; bases unmatched to any gene: 4. The CDR3 loop reads CASSLVDRESPLHF. Here the CDR3 DNA reads TGTGCCAGCAGCTTAGTTGACAGGGAATCACCCCTCCACTTT.

The rearrangement links TRBV11-2 to TRBJ2-7, with D unresolved. The V end lost 2 bases, the J end lost 6 bases, and 14 bases lay between the germline ends. Germline CDR1 and CDR2: SGHAT and FQNNGV. The CDR3 runs 14 residues. CDR3 sequence: CASSLTRQASEQYF. CDR3 nucleotides: TGTGCCAGCAGCTTAACACGGCAAGCCTCCGAGCAGTACTTC.

This clone has a single count. The chain recombines TRBV5-6 with TRBJ2-3, with 14 bases matching TRBD2. V trimming: 4 bases; J trimming: 5 bases; junction bases outside the gene matches: 3. The CDR3 runs to 15 residues. Germline loops: CDR1 SGHDT, CDR2 YYEEEE. CDR3 nucleotides: TGTGCCAGCAGCGCCGGGACTAGCGGGAGAGATACGCAGTATTTT. Translating it yields CASSAGTSGRDTQYF.

V usage is TRBV23-1 and J usage is TRBJ2-3; 10 bases match TRBD1. TRBV23-1 is marked as an open reading frame, function uncertain. The CDR3 has 15 residues. Trimming cost V 7 bases and J 3 bases; bases outside gene matches: 7. Here the CDR3 DNA reads TGCGCCAGCACTTCAAGGGACAGGGGTACAGATACGCAGTATTTT. Amino acid sequence: CASTSRDRGTDTQYF.

The V call is TRBV19, the J call TRBJ1-3; the D gene is possibly TRBD1 (6 bases). CDR1 is LNHDA and CDR2 is SQIVND in the germline V gene (reference sequence). The V gene lost 9 bases and the J gene lost 1 base, with 13 bases spanning the gap. The CDR3 runs 14 residues. Here the CDR3 DNA reads TGTGCCAGCCATAGGACAGAATCTGGAAACACCATATATTTT. Protein product: CASHRTESGNTIYF. The variable domain in full, with the rest retrieved from reference TRBV19 and TRBJ1-3, is DGGITQSPKYLFRKEGQNVTLSCEQNLNHDAMYWYRQDPGQGLRLIYYSQIVNDFQKGDIAEGYSVSREKKESFPLTVTSAQKNPTAFYLCASHRTESGNTIYFGEGSWLTVV.

The V and J genes are TRBV6-5 and TRBJ2-1, with 9 bases matching TRBD2. This CDR3 contains 16 residues. The J segment lost 1 base and the V segment lost 4 bases, leaving 5 bases of the junction unmatched. Germline V gene data show CDR1 as MNHEY and CDR2 as SVGAGI. The CDR3 sequence: CASSSSSGASYNEQFF. The DNA of the CDR3 is TGTGCCAGCAGTTCGTCTAGCGGGGCTTCCTACAATGAGCAGTTCTTC.

The gene calls are TRBV30 and TRBJ2-7; 7 positions match TRBD1. Losses at the gene ends were 1 base for V and 2 bases for J; bases not matched to a gene: 5. Germline V gene lookup returns CDR1 GTSNPN and CDR2 SVGIG (reference sequence). The CDR3 sequence is 14 residues long. The CDR3: CAWSGMGQTYEQYF. The CDR3 DNA reads TGTGCCTGGAGTGGTATGGGACAGACCTACGAGCAGTACTTC.

The V gene is TRBV6-1, the J gene TRBJ2-7, with 7 bases aligning to TRBD1. The junction had 7 bases not matched to a gene; V was cut back by 4 bases and J by 4 bases. The CDR3 loop spans 14 amino acids. CDR1 and CDR2 from the germline V gene are MNHNS and SASEGT. CDR3 protein: CASSGYRGIYEQYF. The DNA for the CDR3 is TGTGCCAGCAGTGGGTACAGGGGTATTTACGAGCAGTACTTC.

This clone was observed a handful of times. This rearrangement joins TRBV10-2 to TRBJ1-2; no clear D gene. V gave up 4 bases and J gave up 2 bases, with 5 bases separating them. The CDR3 runs to 12 residues. Per the germline V gene, CDR1 is WSHSY and CDR2 is SAAADI. CDR3 nucleotides: TGCGCCAGCAGTGGGCCAAACTATGGCTACACCTTC. It translates to CASSGPNYGYTF.

The chain couples TRBV2 to TRBJ2-7; 11 nucleotides line up with TRBD2. The junction had 5 bases not matched to a gene; V was cut back by 9 bases and J by 4 bases. Per the germline V gene, CDR1 is SNHLY and CDR2 is FYNNEI. CDR3 length equals 13 residues. CDR3 in amino acids: CASTSGSRYEQYF. The DNA of the CDR3 is TGTGCCAGTACTAGCGGGAGTCGTTACGAGCAGTACTTC.

Regarding this clone: This sample also contains other DNA sequences that code for the same CDR3. The rearrangement links TRBV28 to TRBJ2-1, with D tentatively TRBD1 (7 bases). Looked up from germline, CDR1 is MDHEN and CDR2 is SYDVKM. V was trimmed by 6 bases and J by 4 bases, leaving 16 bases between them. The CDR3 length is 15 residues. The chain's CDR3 is CASSPGGTIYNEQFF. Here the CDR3 DNA reads TGTGCCAGCAGCCCAGGGGGGACAATTTACAATGAGCAGTTCTTC.

The chain employs TRBV18 and TRBJ2-5; no clear D. The CDR3 sequence is 13 residues long. The germline CDR1 and CDR2 sequences are KGHSH and LQKENI. Trimming took 2 bases from V and 5 from J, leaving 9 bases between them. CDR3 sequence reads: CASSPLQRETQYF. The CDR3 DNA sequence: TGTGCCAGCTCACCATTACAGAGGGAGACCCAGTACTTC.

This chain joins TRBV28 and TRBJ2-7; 9 nucleotides align to TRBD2. Germline-derived CDR1 and CDR2 are MDHEN and SYDVKM. Trimming at V came to 5 bases and at J to 4 bases, leaving 12 bases not matched to a gene. There are 16 residues in the CDR3. DNA for the CDR3: TGTGCCAGCAGTCGTAGTATAGCGGGAGTTAGTTACGAGCAGTACTTC. It codes for CASSRSIAGVSYEQYF. The variable domain in full, completed from reference TRBV28 and TRBJ2-7, reads DVKVTQSSRYLVKRTGEKVFLECVQDMDHENMFWYRQDPGLGLRLIYFSYDVKMKEKGDIPEGYSVSREKKERFSLILESASTNQTSMYLCASSRSIAGVSYEQYFGPGTRLTVT.

V and J are TRBV6-6 and TRBJ2-2, with 11 bases matching TRBD2. Germline-derived CDR1 and CDR2 are MNHNY and SVGAGI (reference sequence). The V gene end was trimmed by 6 bases and the J gene end by 5 bases; junction bases not matched to a gene: 8. The CDR3 runs to 16 residues. CDR3 region: CASRNSGRAGTGELFF. Written as DNA, the CDR3 is TGTGCCAGCAGGAATAGCGGGAGGGCCGGGACCGGGGAGCTGTTTTTT.

This clone was detected only once. The chain uses TRBV6-5 and TRBJ1-3; a weak D match, TRBD1 (6 bases). The CDR3 has 14 amino acids. V lost 7 bases, J lost 1 base, and 11 bases lay in between. Germline-derived CDR1 and CDR2 are MNHEY and SVGAGI. CDR3 protein: CASKTGLSGNTIYF. The CDR3 DNA follows: TGTGCCAGCAAAACAGGGCTTTCTGGAAACACCATATATTTT.

This chain links TRBV4-1 with TRBJ2-3, with 11 bases that match TRBD1. The trim removed 3 bases at V and 1 base at J, leaving 3 bases unmatched. Looked up from germline, CDR1 is MGHRA and CDR2 is YSYEKL. The CDR3 consists of 16 residues. This chain's CDR3 is CASSHRDRGGTDTQYF. The CDR3 DNA is TGCGCCAGCAGCCATCGGGACAGGGGGGGCACAGATACGCAGTATTTT.

CDR3 sequence (DNA): TGTGCCAGCAGCCATTCTTCTGGGGCCAACGTCCTGACTTTC. Protein: CASSHSSGANVLTF. The chain is built from TRBV14 and TRBJ2-6, with D unresolved. The germline V gene encodes CDR1 SGHDN and CDR2 FVKESK. Trimming took off 3 bases at V and 1 base at J, with 4 bases between the two ends. The CDR3 sequence is 14 residues long. The full variable domain, in which reference TRBV14 and TRBJ2-6 provide the parts outside the CDR3, is EAGVTQFPSHSVIEKGQTVTLRCDPISGHDNLYWYRRVMGKEIKFLLHFVKESKQDESGMPNNRFLAERTGGTYSTLKVQPAELEDSGVYFCASSHSSGANVLTFGAGSRLTVL.

The rearrangement uses TRBV5-1 and TRBJ2-7; tentatively, D is TRBD1 or TRBD2 (5 bases each). V lost 4 bases, J lost 4 bases, and 12 bases lay in between. The CDR3 length is 13 residues. CDR1 is SGHRS, CDR2 YFSETQ, per germline. CDR3 in amino acids: CASSRSGAYEQYF. In DNA, the CDR3 is TGCGCCAGCAGCAGATCCGGGGCTTACGAGCAGTACTTC. Using reference TRBV5-1 and TRBJ2-7 for the parts outside the CDR3, the full variable domain is KAGVTQTPRYLIKTRGQQVTLSCSPISGHRSVSWYQQTPGQGLQFLFEYFSETQRNKGNFPGRFSGRQFSNSRSEMNVSTLELGDSALYLCASSRSGAYEQYFGPGTRLTVT.

In its sample, this clone was seen a few times. The V gene is TRBV6-1, the J gene TRBJ1-5; 7 nucleotides match TRBD1. This CDR3 spans 13 amino acids. Looked up from germline, CDR1 is MNHNS and CDR2 is SASEGT. V shed 6 bases, J shed 7 bases, and the junction held 6 bases outside the gene matches. CDR3 coding DNA: TGTGCCAGCAGGACAGGGAGAGTCCAGCCCCAGCATTTT. Translating it yields CASRTGRVQPQHF.

J is TRBJ2-7 and V is TRBV2, with 7 bases matching TRBD1. The ends lost 6 bases at V and 3 bases at J; junction bases unmatched: 5. Germline lookup yields CDR1 SNHLY and CDR2 FYNNEI. CDR3 length equals 13 residues. In DNA, the CDR3 is TGTGCCAGCAGAAGTGGGACAGACTACGAGCAGTACTTC. Its translation is CASRSGTDYEQYF. Filled out from reference TRBV2 and TRBJ2-7, the complete variable domain reads EPEVTQTPSHQVTQMGQEVILRCVPISNHLYFYWYRQILGQKVEFLVSFYNNEISEKSEIFDDQFSVERPDGSNFTLKIRSTKLEDSAMYFCASRSGTDYEQYFGPGTRLTVT.